The 30 T cell receptor beta chains given below trace back to one sample, sequenced in a study of T cells expressing NK-cell markers. Following a re-call of the 5' RACE reads, TCRdb has one entry per CDR3 protein and lacks DNA. Its listing shows 250,000 to 300,000 distinct CDR3 sequences. The sequencing input was blood T cells: a sorted CD56 or NKG2C T cell subset, CD4+ or CD8+ T cells, or bulk PBMC T cells (not recorded which). These receptor sequences come from a woman between 18 and 70 years old in good health.

The chain carries TRBV25-1 and TRBJ1-5. This CDR3 is built from 12 residues. The germline gives CDR1 MGHDK, CDR2 SYGVNS. Here the CDR3 reads CASSLSNQPQHF.

The chain carries TRBV7-2 and TRBJ2-3; TCRdb designates TRBD1, a call that cannot be tested without DNA. CDR1 is SGHTA, CDR2 FQGNSA, per germline. There are 15 residues in the CDR3. CDR3 loop: CASSSETGAGFSQYF.

The J gene is TRBJ1-1, the V gene TRBV5-4; the TCRdb D gene call, TRBD1, has no DNA to confirm it. CDR1 is SGHNT and CDR2 is YYREEE in the germline V gene (reference sequence). The CDR3 extends over 16 amino acids. The CDR3 loop is CASSLGGTVMNTEAFF.

The V and J genes are TRBV20-1 and TRBJ1-2; there is no DNA to check the TCRdb D call of TRBD1. The CDR3 spans 12 residues. CDR1 is DFQATT and CDR2 is SNEGSKA in the germline V gene (reference sequence). The chain's CDR3 is CSARRDGYGYTF.

J is TRBJ2-1 and V is TRBV20-1. CDR1 and CDR2 from the germline V gene are DFQATT and SNEGSKA (reference sequence). The CDR3 spans 13 residues. The CDR3 loop is CSAGNARHNEQFF.

The chain links TRBV7-2 to TRBJ1-2; TCRdb's assignment of TRBD1 cannot be checked, as there is no DNA. This CDR3 has 12 residues. Germline V gene lookup returns CDR1 SGHTA and CDR2 FQGNSA. This chain's CDR3 is CASSGTGAGYTF.

V is TRBV24-1 and J is TRBJ1-5. Looked up from germline, CDR1 is KGHDR and CDR2 is SFDVKD. There are 18 residues in the CDR3. This CDR3 is CATSAPTGGDDSNQPQHF.

This rearrangement joins TRBV5-6 to TRBJ1-1. CDR1 and CDR2 (germline): SGHDT, YYEEEE. The CDR3 consists of 14 residues. The CDR3: CASSQPYVGTEAFF.

The gene calls are TRBV2 and TRBJ2-7; there is no DNA to check the TCRdb D call of TRBD1. Per the germline V gene, CDR1 is SNHLY and CDR2 is FYNNEI. The CDR3 totals 14 residues. CDR3 region: CASHQGFSSYEQYF.

V and J are TRBV4-2 and TRBJ1-3. Germline-derived CDR1 and CDR2 are LGHNA and YNFKEQ. This CDR3 has 17 residues. The CDR3 reads CASSPAGGGKPGNTIYF.

The chain links TRBV4-2 to TRBJ2-4; TCRdb's D call of TRBD2 is untestable without DNA. Germline values: CDR1 LGHNA, CDR2 YNFKEQ. The CDR3 consists of 14 residues. CDR3 residues: CASSQGTVAPVQYF.

The rearrangement joins TRBV12-3 or TRBV12-4 to TRBJ1-6. CDR3 length equals 14 residues. The CDR3 protein is CASSLKAGLSPLHF.

V gene TRBV5-4 combines with J gene TRBJ2-7; TCRdb's D call of TRBD1 is untestable without DNA. The CDR3 contains 15 residues. CDR1 and CDR2 from the germline V gene are SGHNT and YYREEE (reference sequence). CDR3: CASSPGGGLAYEQYF.

The chain has TRBV6-1 and TRBJ2-7; TCRdb indicates TRBD2, and absent DNA this call remains unverified. Germline CDR1 MNHNS, CDR2 SASEGT. The CDR3 runs 17 residues. This CDR3 is CASFGLAGGPDRYEQYF.

The rearrangement uses TRBV6-1 and TRBJ2-5. The length of the CDR3 is 13 residues. Germline assignment: CDR1 MNHNS and CDR2 SASEGT. CDR3 amino acids: CASSRSYQETQYF.

The chain carries TRBV20-1 and TRBJ2-7; the D gene TCRdb calls, TRBD1, cannot be checked with no DNA. Germline V gene sequence: CDR1 DFQATT, CDR2 SNEGSKA (reference sequence). CDR3 length: 14 residues. This CDR3 reads CSASRDTSSYEQYF.

The chain couples TRBV5-4 to TRBJ1-5. Germline V lookup: CDR1 SGHNT, CDR2 YYREEE (reference sequence). The CDR3 is 13 residues long. The CDR3 sequence is CASSIEGNQCQHF.

The rearrangement joins TRBV5-1 to TRBJ2-7; TCRdb's assignment of TRBD1 cannot be checked, as there is no DNA. Germline-derived CDR1 and CDR2 are SGHRS and YFSETQ. CDR3 length: 14 amino acids. The CDR3 region is CATTTGDVAHEQYF.

V gene TRBV11-3 combines with J gene TRBJ2-1; TCRdb's D call, TRBD2, is unchecked because there is no DNA. CDR3 length equals 15 residues. CDR1 SGHNT and CDR2 YENEEA come from the germline V gene. The CDR3 spells CASSMSSSGGNEQFF.

The rearrangement links TRBV20-1 to TRBJ1-1. This CDR3 region has 14 residues. Germline CDR1 and CDR2: DFQATT and SNEGSKA (reference sequence). Here the CDR3 reads CSAREQTLNTEAFF.

The gene calls are TRBV7-9 and TRBJ2-7; TCRdb outputs TRBD2, but without DNA this stays unchecked. The CDR3 has 17 residues. From germline, CDR1 is SEHNR and CDR2 FQNEAQ (reference sequence). The CDR3 spells CASSLKRPLSESYEQYF.

The chain joins TRBV7-2 to TRBJ2-5; the TRBD2 assignment by TCRdb is unverifiable without DNA. There are 17 residues in the CDR3. Per germline, CDR1 SGHTA and CDR2 FQGNSA. The CDR3 reads CASSLRFGLGNQETQYF. Looking up the rest from reference TRBV7-2 and TRBJ2-5 gives the full variable domain: GAGVSQSPSNKVTEKGKDVELRCDPISGHTALYWYRQSLGQGLEFLIYFQGNSAPDKSGLPSDRFSAERTGGSVSTLTIQRTQQEDSAVYLCASSLRFGLGNQETQYFGPGTRLLVL.

The V call is TRBV4-2, the J call TRBJ1-5; the D call of TRBD1 rests on TCRdb alone, since no DNA is present to check it. This CDR3 contains 18 residues. CDR1 and CDR2 (germline): LGHNA, YNFKEQ. The CDR3 protein is CASRPRRWVGAKNQPQHF.

The chain couples TRBV9 to TRBJ2-3; without DNA, the TCRdb call of TRBD1 cannot be checked. CDR3 length equals 15 residues. The germline CDR1 and CDR2 sequences are SGDLS and YYNGEE. CDR3 sequence reads: CASSEVPLSTDTQYF.

The V gene is TRBV12-3 or TRBV12-4, the J gene TRBJ2-5; TCRdb selects TRBD1, and the lack of DNA leaves this call unchecked. The CDR3 runs to 14 residues. The CDR3 loop reads CASSLTGGWGTQYF.

The chain has TRBV7-2 and TRBJ1-6. CDR3 length equals 14 residues. Germline CDR1 is SGHTA and CDR2 is FQGNSA. The CDR3 is CASLIGRENSPLHF.

V and J are TRBV18 and TRBJ2-7; TCRdb's D call, TRBD2, is unchecked because there is no DNA. The germline gives CDR1 KGHSH, CDR2 LQKENI. CDR3 length equals 14 residues. The chain's CDR3 is CASSPTGRAPEQYF.

The chain couples TRBV10-3 to TRBJ1-5; the D call of TRBD1 rests on TCRdb alone, since no DNA is present to check it. CDR3 length: 13 residues. Germline-derived CDR1 and CDR2 are ENHRY and SYGVKD. The CDR3 protein is CAISQGANQPQHF.

The J gene is TRBJ1-5, the V gene TRBV7-2; the TCRdb D gene call, TRBD1, has no DNA to confirm it. The CDR3 is 16 amino acids. CDR1 is SGHTA, CDR2 FQGNSA, per germline. The CDR3 reads CASSLASNRGNQPQHF.

This sequence joins TRBV11-2 and TRBJ1-1; there is no DNA to check the TCRdb D call of TRBD1. The CDR3 is 15 amino acids. CDR1 is SGHAT and CDR2 is FQNNGV in the germline V gene. This CDR3 reads CASSITGGGDTEAFF.